Here is one T cell receptor (beta chain) with its context. Its antigen is undetermined. A much larger clonotype is one base distant, so this may be a read error. The V gene's germline CDR1 is SGHTA and CDR2 FQGNSA. This CDR3 has 16 residues. In TCRdb, the reads were re-called with MiXCR into one record per CDR3 protein. Found here are some 560,000 distinct CDR3 sequences, approximately 40% of them singletons; the top ten hold 40% to 60%. The entry originates in a study of T cell repertoires in cytomegalovirus infection. Study details: It was the public TCR beta signatures that indicated both CMV infection and matching HLA type.

The V gene is TRBV7-2, the J gene TRBJ2-2, with a weak D call TRBD2 (6 bases). The sample in question was cultured PBMCs, obtained from culture after CMV antigen stimulation. This clonotype originated in a human donor in good health (CMV status not recorded). Some clones in this sample may be carry-over from other donors' samples. This CDR3 is CSSTSPGRQNTGELFF. The DNA for the CDR3 is TGTTCCAGCACCTCCCCCGGGAGACAGAACACCGGGGAGCTGTTTTTT. Based on the CDR3 plus reference TRBV7-2 and TRBJ2-2, the full variable domain is GAGVSQSPSNKVTEKGKDVELRCDPISGHTALYWYRQSLGQGLEFLIYFQGNSAPDKSGLPSDRFSAERTGGSVSTLTIQRTQQEDSAVYLCSSTSPGRQNTGELFFGEGSRLTVL.